The 28 T cell receptor beta chains listed next were all sequenced from one sample in a study of blood T cell repertoires in COVID-19. Sequenced by immunoSEQ multiplex PCR; TCRdb stores in-frame clones only, minus some. The sample contains tens of thousands of clones, just under 95% of which appear only once. The sequencing input was peripheral blood. The receptors come from a woman between 65 and 79 years old with COVID-19, enrolled during active disease.

The V gene is TRBV6-1, the J gene TRBJ1-5; no reliable D call. The CDR3 extends over 16 amino acids. V shed 4 bases and J shed 0 bases, with 13 bases lying between them. The germline V gene has CDR1 MNHNS and CDR2 SASEGT. The DNA for the CDR3 is TGTGCCAGCAGTGGGTCGTTAGCGGATAGCAATCAGCCCCAGCATTTT. It translates to CASSGSLADSNQPQHF.

The chain employs TRBV7-2 and TRBJ2-3, with 13 bases that match TRBD2. The ends lost 4 bases at V and 5 bases at J; junction bases unmatched: 9. Looked up from germline, CDR1 is SGHTA and CDR2 is FQGNSA. The CDR3 is made up of 17 amino acids. CDR3 protein: CASSYITSGRALDTQYF. The CDR3 DNA follows: TGTGCCAGCAGCTATATCACTAGCGGGAGGGCCTTAGATACGCAGTATTTT.

The chain is built from TRBV3-1 (or the pseudogene TRBV3-2) and TRBJ2-1, with 13 bases lining up with TRBD2. The trim removed 1 base at V and 1 base at J, leaving 4 bases unmatched. Germline assignment: CDR1 LGHDT and CDR2 YNNKEL (reference sequence). The CDR3 has 18 amino acids. The DNA of the CDR3 is TGTGCCAGCAGCCAAGGGCCACTAGCGGGAGGGTCCTACAATGAGCAGTTCTTC. Translating it yields CASSQGPLAGGSYNEQFF.

The V gene is TRBV6-5, the J gene TRBJ2-7; 10 nucleotides agree with TRBD1. Germline V gives CDR1 MNHEY, CDR2 SVGAGI. V shed 8 bases and J 4 bases; nucleotides not matched to a gene: 5. The CDR3 totals 13 residues. The CDR3 bases are TGTGCCAGCGGAAGGGACAGGGGTTACGAGCAGTACTTC. Amino acids: CASGRDRGYEQYF.

This clone was seen a single time. V usage is TRBV7-9 and J usage is TRBJ2-1; TRBD2 agrees at 13 bases. Germline V gene lookup returns CDR1 SEHNR and CDR2 FQNEAQ (reference sequence). The trim removed 5 bases at V and 7 bases at J, leaving 5 bases unmatched. This CDR3 has 15 residues. The CDR3 DNA follows: TGTGCCAGCAGCCCCCGGACTAGCGGGGGTAATGAGCAGTTCTTC. Translated, it gives CASSPRTSGGNEQFF.

The chain recombines TRBV19 with TRBJ2-4, with 14 bases identical to TRBD2. V lost 4 bases, J lost 5 bases, and 4 bases stayed unmatched. The V gene's germline CDR1 is LNHDA and CDR2 SQIVND (reference sequence). This CDR3 spans 16 amino acids. The CDR3 is CASSRQTSGRENIQYF. CDR3 DNA sequence: TGTGCCAGTAGTAGACAGACTAGCGGGAGGGAAAACATTCAGTACTTC.

The chain joins TRBV10-3 to TRBJ2-1; 11 nucleotides align to TRBD2. Germline lookup yields CDR1 ENHRY and CDR2 SYGVKD. With 6 bases clipped from V and 2 bases from J, the junction kept 3 bases outside the gene matches. CDR3 length: 15 amino acids. The CDR3 is CAIRATSGTYNEQFF. CDR3 coding DNA: TGTGCCATCAGGGCGACTAGCGGGACCTACAATGAGCAGTTCTTC.

The chain uses TRBV7-8 and TRBJ1-6; D is ambiguous. CDR3 size: 16 residues. Trimming took off 1 base at V and 7 bases at J, with 14 bases between the two ends. Per the germline V gene, CDR1 is SGHVS and CDR2 is FQNEAQ. As DNA, the CDR3 is TGTGCCAGCAGCTTAGGAGGGCCATTGGGGAATTCACCCCTCCACTTT. Translated: CASSLGGPLGNSPLHF.

The V and J genes are TRBV7-2 and TRBJ2-3; 13 nucleotides align to TRBD2. Germline CDR1 SGHTA, CDR2 FQGNSA. This CDR3 region has 18 residues. The V and J ends lost 5 bases and 5 bases, in that order; junction bases with no gene match: 13. CDR3 DNA: TGTGCCAGCAGCACCTGGACTAGCGGGAGACGGAAAGGAGATACGCAGTATTTT. Translated: CASSTWTSGRRKGDTQYF.

The rearrangement uses TRBV5-1 and TRBJ2-2, with unresolved D. Per germline, CDR1 SGHRS and CDR2 YFSETQ. Deletions cut 3 bases from V and 0 bases from J, with 12 bases between. The CDR3 spans 16 residues. CDR3 nucleotides: TGCGCCAGCAGCTCTGGTTTGCCGGCGAACACCGGGGAGCTGTTTTTT. Its translation is CASSSGLPANTGELFF.

V is TRBV7-2 and J is TRBJ2-1; 7 bases align to TRBD2. From germline, CDR1 is SGHTA and CDR2 FQGNSA. Trimming removed 1 base from V and 4 bases from J; junction bases left unmatched: 4. This CDR3 is 15 amino acids long. CDR3 bases: TGTGCCAGCAGCTTAGAGGTCGGGGGGTACAATGAGCAGTTCTTC. The encoded protein is CASSLEVGGYNEQFF. Looking up the rest from reference TRBV7-2 and TRBJ2-1 gives the full variable domain: GAGVSQSPSNKVTEKGKDVELRCDPISGHTALYWYRQSLGQGLEFLIYFQGNSAPDKSGLPSDRFSAERTGGSVSTLTIQRTQQEDSAVYLCASSLEVGGYNEQFFGPGTRLTVL.

The gene calls are TRBV10-3 and TRBJ1-1; 8 bases line up with TRBD1. V shed 6 bases, J shed 7 bases, and the junction held 7 bases outside the gene matches. In germline, CDR1 is ENHRY, CDR2 SYGVKD. CDR3 length: 13 residues. The CDR3 reads CAISNGQGNEAFF. Written as DNA, the CDR3 is TGTGCCATCAGCAACGGACAGGGTAATGAAGCTTTCTTT.

The chain recombines TRBV7-8 with TRBJ1-1; D is unresolved. From germline, CDR1 is SGHVS and CDR2 FQNEAQ. Between the trimmed V and J ends, which lost 6 bases and 3 bases, there was a span of 8 bases. The CDR3 loop spans 12 amino acids. The CDR3 coding sequence is TGTGCCAGCAGTAGCTGGGACACTGAAGCTTTCTTT. Encoded protein: CASSSWDTEAFF. Based on the CDR3 plus reference TRBV7-8 and TRBJ1-1, the full variable domain is GAGVSQSPRYKVAKRGQDVALRCDPISGHVSLFWYQQALGQGPEFLTYFQNEAQLDKSGLPSDRFFAERPEGSVSTLKIQRTQQEDSAVYLCASSSWDTEAFFGQGTRLTVV.

The rearrangement joins TRBV24-1 to TRBJ2-1; possible D gene TRBD2, 6 bases. Germline lookup yields CDR1 KGHDR and CDR2 SFDVKD. Trimming shortened V by 9 bases and J by 9 bases, and 29 bases separated the two germline ends. The CDR3 is made up of 17 amino acids. The CDR3 DNA reads as TGTGCCACCCGAGCCCCGGGAGAGTCGACGACGGTTAGTGAGCAGTTCTTC. Protein product: CATRAPGESTTVSEQFF.

This sequence joins TRBV5-1 and TRBJ1-3; no reliable D call. Germline V gene data show CDR1 as SGHRS and CDR2 as YFSETQ. CDR3 size: 15 residues. Trimming pared 5 bases from V and 0 bases from J, leaving 12 bases between. The CDR3 here is CASSFVYGSGNTIYF. CDR3 nucleotides: TGCGCCAGCAGTTTCGTGTACGGCTCTGGAAACACCATATATTTT.

J is TRBJ2-2 and V is TRBV2; no definite D call. The CDR3 spans 13 residues. CDR1 and CDR2 from the germline V gene are SNHLY and FYNNEI. V was cut by 2 bases and J by 10 bases, with 11 bases left in between. The CDR3 DNA reads as TGTGCCAGCAGTGAATTAGTAATAGCGGAGCTGTTTTTT. It specifies CASSELVIAELFF.

The chain couples TRBV7-9 to TRBJ2-7; D is uncertain. This CDR3 comprises 11 residues. Germline assignment: CDR1 SEHNR and CDR2 FQNEAQ (reference sequence). V shed 5 bases and J shed 3 bases, with 5 bases lying between them. The DNA of the CDR3 is TGTGCCAGCAGCATTCACTACGAGCAGTACTTC. Encoded protein: CASSIHYEQYF.

The chain carries TRBV28 and TRBJ2-1; D remains ambiguous. V was trimmed by 6 bases and J by 7 bases, leaving 13 bases between them. CDR3 length: 13 residues. Germline assignment: CDR1 MDHEN and CDR2 SYDVKM. The CDR3 spells CASSLKFPNEQFF. DNA of the CDR3: TGTGCCAGCAGCCTAAAATTCCCAAATGAGCAGTTCTTC. The complete variable domain, with remaining parts taken from reference TRBV28 and TRBJ2-1, reads DVKVTQSSRYLVKRTGEKVFLECVQDMDHENMFWYRQDPGLGLRLIYFSYDVKMKEKGDIPEGYSVSREKKERFSLILESASTNQTSMYLCASSLKFPNEQFFGPGTRLTVL.

This chain uses TRBV5-1 with TRBJ1-4; tentative D call: TRBD1 (5 bases). In germline, CDR1 is SGHRS, CDR2 YFSETQ. Trimming took off 1 base at V and 6 bases at J, with 13 bases between the two ends. This CDR3 comprises 15 residues. CDR3 in DNA: TGCGCCAGCAGCTTGAGTGGGGCGAGTTATGAAAAACTGTTTTTT. This encodes CASSLSGASYEKLFF.

The chain's CDR3 is CASSVDRGAYGYTF. The CDR3 nucleotides read TGTGCCAGCAGCGTGGACAGGGGTGCCTATGGCTACACCTTC. The V and J genes are TRBV9 and TRBJ1-2; 9 nucleotides line up with TRBD1. Losses at the gene ends were 2 bases for V and 4 bases for J; bases not matched to a gene: 3. The CDR3 is made up of 14 amino acids. Germline V lookup: CDR1 SGDLS, CDR2 YYNGEE.

The chain is built from TRBV5-4 and TRBJ2-1; no firm D call. The CDR3 totals 18 residues. CDR1 and CDR2 from the germline V gene are SGHNT and YYREEE (reference sequence). Trimming left V 4 bases short and J 0 bases short, with 20 bases between. CDR3 nucleotide sequence: TGTGCCAGCAGCCTACTACCTGGCGTTATGAGCTCCTACAATGAGCAGTTCTTC. Amino acid sequence: CASSLLPGVMSSYNEQFF.

The CDR3 here is CAISESNSNLYGYTF. The CDR3 DNA is TGTGCCATCAGTGAGTCTAACAGCAACCTCTATGGCTACACCTTC. V usage is TRBV10-3 and J usage is TRBJ1-2; D gene uncertain. This CDR3 has 15 residues. V shed 0 bases and J shed 4 bases, with 12 bases lying between them. CDR1 and CDR2 from the germline V gene are ENHRY and SYGVKD.

The chain combines TRBV19 with TRBJ2-1; 7 bases are shared with TRBD1. CDR1 and CDR2 (germline): LNHDA, SQIVND (reference sequence). The V segment lost 3 bases and the J segment 6 bases; nucleotides outside the gene matches: 26. This CDR3 has 21 residues. CDR3 sequence (DNA): TGTGCCAGTAGTATCCTATCCCGCACGTATCTCGACAGGGCCTCGCTCAATGAGCAGTTCTTC. Amino acids: CASSILSRTYLDRASLNEQFF.

The V and J genes are TRBV11-2 and TRBJ2-7; possibly TRBD1 for D (6 bases). Germline V gene sequence: CDR1 SGHAT, CDR2 FQNNGV. Trimming stripped 3 bases from V and 9 bases from J, with 21 bases between. This CDR3 is 15 amino acids long. The DNA for the CDR3 is TGTGCCAGCAGCTTGATACAGGGTATATCAGGCAGGCAGTACTTC. Encoded protein: CASSLIQGISGRQYF.

This sequence joins TRBV5-8 and TRBJ2-1; 14 bases align to TRBD2. Trimming at V came to 3 bases and at J to 7 bases, leaving 3 bases not matched to a gene. This CDR3 region has 15 residues. Germline assignment: CDR1 SGHTS and CDR2 YDEGEE. CDR3: CASSSGTSGSNEQFF. CDR3 in DNA: TGTGCCAGCAGCTCCGGGACTAGCGGGAGTAATGAGCAGTTCTTC.

The chain employs TRBV6-1 and TRBJ1-4; weak D call: TRBD1 (6 bases). V was cut by 1 base and J by 7 bases, with 10 bases left in between. The length of the CDR3 is 14 residues. Germline V gene lookup returns CDR1 MNHNS and CDR2 SASEGT. This chain's CDR3 is CASSEVRGSEKLFF. The CDR3 region has the DNA TGTGCCAGCAGTGAAGTCAGGGGAAGTGAAAAACTGTTTTTT.

This rearrangement joins TRBV7-2 to TRBJ1-2; D unclear. The germline CDR1 and CDR2 sequences are SGHTA and FQGNSA. Trimming took off 3 bases at V and 4 bases at J, with 9 bases between the two ends. This CDR3 is built from 13 residues. The CDR3 nucleotides are TGTGCCAGCAGCTTTGAGGGCCTCTATGGCTACACCTTC. This translates into CASSFEGLYGYTF.

V gene TRBV6-2 or TRBV6-3 combines with J gene TRBJ2-7; tentative D call: TRBD1 (6 bases). CDR1 MNHEY and CDR2 SVGEGT come from the germline V gene. The CDR3 is made up of 13 amino acids. V was cut by 5 bases and J by 6 bases, with 14 bases left in between. This CDR3 is CASSRTENREQYF. DNA for the CDR3: TGTGCCAGCAGTCGGACAGAGAACCGCGAGCAGTACTTC.